This T cell receptor (beta chain) was identified in a study of shared clonotypes between healthy human individuals (TCRdb year 2020). General notes on the study: A few men and two women, aged 18 to 49 years, made up the cohort. For each donor, CD4 naive and CD4 memory were each given three plates, CD8 naive was given two plates, and CD8 memory was given one plate. To estimate repertoire size and how much clonotype sharing occurs between individuals, the study deeply sequenced the blood TCR repertoires of about 5 healthy adults. To increase sequencing depth and limit assay-specific biases, TCR repertoire library preparation and sequencing were carried out by different laboratories using diverse techniques. Each donor's leukapheresis produced roughly between roughly 0.85 and 9.5 billion PBMCs.

Cut back by 0 bases and 1 base, the V and J ends lie 7 bases apart. The CDR3 runs 14 residues from the cysteine to the phenylalanine. The read is trimmed to its CDR3 DNA, 42 bases read in frame from base 1. CDR1 and CDR2, per the germline V gene, are SGHRS and YFSETQ. The donors were healthy, HIV-negative adults with no recently reported acute infections or vaccinations. Only Caucasian adults living in Nashville, Tennessee, USA were represented among the donors. CD4+ T cells were enriched through magnetic negative selection, after which naive cells were positively selected on CD45RA and the remaining negative fraction served as the memory subset. Blood was collected by leukapheresis, and PBMCs were isolated by Ficoll-Histopaque density gradient centrifugation and then cryopreserved in liquid nitrogen vapor phase. Analytical flow cytometry was used to check the purity and quantity of every magnetically sorted T cell population. Genomic DNA was isolated from each sorted fraction and quantified by UV absorbance on a Nanodrop 2000c.

Overall results and qualifications from the work: Sharing across a few donors was observed for around 5% of naive CD4, less than 4% of naive CD8, 2% to 2.5% of memory CD4, and over 0.3% of memory CD8 clonotypes. Higher generation probabilities were observed for clonotypes shared by all four sorted-subset donors than for non-shared clonotypes. The genetic and exposure-history diversity represented was limited by the small number of donors. Estimated clonotype richness was generally larger for naive than for memory subsets. Sampling was restricted to blood, and TCR repertoires in tissue are likely to differ from TCR repertoires in blood. Even with the large sequencing depth, rarefaction of the sorted-subset datasets indicated that sequencing was incomplete. Pairwise subsampling led to the expectation that sequencing depth would affect the degree of clonotype sharing among donors.

On this clone itself: The antigen it recognizes is unknown. The sample holds no much larger clone one base away, and base qualities are not on file. The sample has other DNA sequences that encode this CDR3 too.

Using the deep immunoSEQ assay, multiplex PCR amplified TCR CDR3 regions from genomic DNA. For each cell subset, the extracted genomic DNA was distributed evenly across all wells of several immunoSEQ 96-well plates, and each plate served as one replicate. For sorted subsets, around 200 ng genomic DNA, equal to some 30,000 T cell genomes, was loaded into each replicate PCR. Purified libraries were quantified with a Qubit 3.0 fluorometer, sized on a Bioanalyzer 2100, and re-quantified with the KAPA Library Quantification kit. Every immunoSEQ 96-well plate was sequenced on a dedicated single-read 150-cycle Illumina NextSeq 550 flow cell. The paper's data handling went like this. Because only junctional sequences without quality scores were contained in the immunoSEQ output, filtering matching that applied to full-length reads could not be performed. Sequences were annotated with PyIR, a Python wrapper for IgBLAST v1.9, and V/J genes and CDR3 were assigned using IMGT germline references. Reads were filtered out if the reads had weak V/J assignments (E-value above 1e-6), no CDR3, stop codons, out-of-frame junctions, or ambiguous translated residues. A V3J clonotype was defined by an identical inferred V gene, J gene, and CDR3 amino acid sequence. Percentage overlap between repertoires was calculated by dividing the number of shared unique clonotypes by the size of the smaller repertoire. RTK rarefaction, the Chao1 estimator, and Recon v2.1 estimates of unobserved clonotypes were used to assess repertoire richness. Generation probabilities for all TCRbeta clonotypes obtained by the gDNA method from four donors were computed using OLGA. TCRdb re-hosts the immuneACCESS table, in-frame sequences only. Its copies lack some clones; in the studies checked, an unresolved V gene accounts for under half of them, and the cause for the rest is not known. The V and J calls and clone size come from that table; D and trimming were worked out from the DNA. The table for this sample lists 2 million to 2.5 million clones; around 95% of them were counted only once. The top ten hold approximately 0.13% of the sample.

The rearranged segments are TRBV5-1 and TRBJ2-5; perhaps TRBD2 is the D gene, with 5 bases matching. The sample was naive CD4+ T cells sorted from blood. Per the publication, the cell subset or site label means: CD45RA+ positively selected. The clonotype comes from a man aged 18 to 30 in good health. The DNA sequence is as follows: TGCGCCAGCAGCTTGGCCGGACTCCAAGAGACCCAGTACTTC. Its protein is CASSLAGLQETQYF.